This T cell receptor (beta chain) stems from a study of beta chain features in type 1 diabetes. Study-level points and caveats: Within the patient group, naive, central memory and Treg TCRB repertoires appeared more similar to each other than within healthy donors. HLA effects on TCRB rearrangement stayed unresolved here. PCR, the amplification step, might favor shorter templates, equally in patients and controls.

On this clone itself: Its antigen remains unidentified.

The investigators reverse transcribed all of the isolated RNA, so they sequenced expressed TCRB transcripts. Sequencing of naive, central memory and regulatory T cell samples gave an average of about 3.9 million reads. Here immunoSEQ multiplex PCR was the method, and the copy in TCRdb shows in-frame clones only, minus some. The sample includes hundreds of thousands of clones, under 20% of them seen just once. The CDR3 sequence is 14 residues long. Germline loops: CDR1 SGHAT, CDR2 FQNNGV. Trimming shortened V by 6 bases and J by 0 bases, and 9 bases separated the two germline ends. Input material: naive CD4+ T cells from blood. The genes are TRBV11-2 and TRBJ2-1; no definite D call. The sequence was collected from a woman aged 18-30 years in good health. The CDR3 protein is CASSHQSSYNEQFF. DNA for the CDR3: TGTGCCAGCAGTCACCAGAGCTCCTACAATGAGCAGTTCTTC.